This T cell receptor beta chain was captured by sequencing in a study of blood T cell repertoires in COVID-19. Study context: PBMCs, B-cell-depleted T cells, or T cells were the source of the cDNA or gDNA that made up the material.

Generated by immunoSEQ multiplex PCR, the TCRdb table keeps only in-frame clones and is missing some. The sample lists under 130,000 clones; 69% were seen once. There are a few counts of this clone. V lost 2 bases, J lost 0 bases, and 7 bases lay in between. This CDR3 comprises 14 residues. CDR1 is SGDLS and CDR2 is YYNGEE in the germline V gene. This receptor was taken from a man at least 80 years old with acute or convalescent COVID-19. The sequenced sample consisted of peripheral blood. The chain is built from TRBV9 and TRBJ2-3; D gene uncertain. Here the CDR3 reads CASSVSPSTDTQYF. The CDR3 DNA follows: TGTGCCAGCAGCGTCTCTCCTAGCACAGATACGCAGTATTTT.